A selection of T cell receptor beta chains follows, all from one sample in a study of cytomegalovirus exposure and HLA in healthy donors. Only in-frame clones appear in the TCRdb table, and some are missing; sequencing was by immunoSEQ multiplex PCR. The specimen's table records some 200,000 clones. The sample consisted of PBMCs. The receptors shown here come from a boy between 10 and 17 years old in good health and CMV-seronegative. Each CDR3 is given with its conserved first and last residue. A D gene is named only where the DNA matches it firmly.

TGTGCCAGCAGCGTAGGGGGGACTAGCCCCGAGCAGTTCTTC	CASSVGGTSPEQFF	TRBV9	TRBJ2-1	TRBD2
TGCGCCAGCAGCGGCCATCGTACAGGGGGCTTTGAGCAGTTCTTC	CASSGHRTGGFEQFF	TRBV4-3	TRBJ2-1	TRBD1
TGTGCCAGCAGCTTAGTATATGGACAGTATGGCTACACCTTC	CASSLVYGQYGYTF	TRBV11-2	TRBJ1-2	NA
TGTGCCAGCAGCTTAGTCTTAGGGGACATCAATGAGCAGTTCTTC	CASSLVLGDINEQFF	TRBV7-9	TRBJ2-1	NA
TGCAGTTCCCCCTCACGGGAGACCCAGTACTTC	CSSPSRETQYF	TRBV20-1	TRBJ2-5	NA
TGTGCCAGCAGCTTCACCCGGAGCTCTGGAAACACCATATATTTT	CASSFTRSSGNTIYF	TRBV5-8	TRBJ1-3	NA
TGTGCCAGTACGGAGCGGGGGCCATCCACAGATACGCAGTATTTT	CASTERGPSTDTQYF	TRBV19	TRBJ2-3	TRBD2
TGTGCCAGCAGTCCTCCGGGACAGGGGCACAATGAGCAGTTCTTC	CASSPPGQGHNEQFF	TRBV28	TRBJ2-1	TRBD1
TGCGCCAGCAGCCAAAGGGACTCCTCCTACAATGAGCAGTTCTTC	CASSQRDSSYNEQFF	TRBV4-1	TRBJ2-1	NA
TGCAGCGTTGAAGGAAAGGCAGGGTCCACCGGGGAGCTGTTTTTT	CSVEGKAGSTGELFF	TRBV29-1	TRBJ2-2	NA
TGTGCCAGCGGGTTTAACCTGGGCTATCAGCCCCAGCATTTT	CASGFNLGYQPQHF	TRBV6-1	TRBJ1-5	NA
TGTGCCAGCAGCGTAATGAGAGGGCAGCTAAGTACCGGGGAGCTGTTTTTT	CASSVMRGQLSTGELFF	TRBV9	TRBJ2-2	NA
TGTGCCAGCAGCCAGACAGGGGAGTACCAGCCCCAGCATTTT	CASSQTGEYQPQHF	TRBV4-2	TRBJ1-5	TRBD1
TGTGCCAGCAGCTTACTAGCGGGGGGGCCGGGACAAGAGACCCAGTACTTC	CASSLLAGGPGQETQYF	TRBV5-6	TRBJ2-5	TRBD2
TGTGCCAGCAGCATCGGACAGATCTATGGCTACACCTTC	CASSIGQIYGYTF	TRBV7-8	TRBJ1-2	NA
TGTGCCAGCACCAAAGACAGCTATGGCTACACCTTC	CASTKDSYGYTF	TRBV9	TRBJ1-2	NA
TGTGCCAGCAGCCCGACAGGGGAAAATCAGCCCCAGCATTTT	CASSPTGENQPQHF	TRBV11-1	TRBJ1-5	TRBD1
TGTGCCAGCAGCTTAGTCCGATTCCACAGGGACCAGCCCCAGCATTTT	CASSLVRFHRDQPQHF	TRBV11-3	TRBJ1-5	NA
TGTGCCAGCGGTTGGAGCACCGGGGAGCTGTTTTTT	CASGWSTGELFF	TRBV2	TRBJ2-2	NA
TGTGCCTGGAGTGTGAGATACGAGCAGTACTTC	CAWSVRYEQYF	TRBV30	TRBJ2-7	NA
TGTGCCAGCAGCTCCCCCGGGACTCAAGATACGCAGTATTTT	CASSSPGTQDTQYF	TRBV7-9	TRBJ2-3	NA
TGTGCCAGCATACAGGGCGGGGGTACGGAGACCCAGTACTTC	CASIQGGGTETQYF	TRBV7-8	TRBJ2-5	NA
TGCGCCAGCAGATTTGGACAGCTCTATGGCTACACCTTC	CASRFGQLYGYTF	TRBV5-1	TRBJ1-2	NA
TGTGCCAGCAGCCAACTAGCGGGGGGTCAAGAGACCCAGTACTTC	CASSQLAGGQETQYF	TRBV5-6	TRBJ2-5	TRBD2
TGCGCCAGCAGCCTCGAGGTTTGGCGCGACACTGAAGCTTTCTTT	CASSLEVWRDTEAFF	TRBV4-1	TRBJ1-1	NA
TGTGCCAGCAGCCAGCCCGGGGTTACCGGGGAGCTGTTTTTT	CASSQPGVTGELFF	TRBV9	TRBJ2-2	NA
TGTGCCAGCAGCTGGACTAGCAATGAGCAGTTCTTC	CASSWTSNEQFF	TRBV5-6	TRBJ2-1	TRBD2
TGTGCCAGCAGCCAAGATACAGGGTCGGGGCTTTACAATCAGCCCCAGCATTTT	CASSQDTGSGLYNQPQHF	TRBV4-2	TRBJ1-5	NA
TGCGCCAGCAGCTTGGGAGGGAGTCAGCCCCAGCATTTT	CASSLGGSQPQHF	TRBV5-1	TRBJ1-5	NA
TGTGCCTTCTCCTCGGACAGGGGGTTCCGAATGGAGACCCAGTACTTC	CAFSSDRGFRMETQYF	TRBV2	TRBJ2-5	TRBD1
TGTGCTAGCAGCTTGAACAGGGCCGGATACAATGAGCAGTTCTTC	CASSLNRAGYNEQFF	TRBV7-7	TRBJ2-1	NA
TGTGCCAGCAGCGTGGGACTAGCGGGGGAGGGGACCCAGTACTTC	CASSVGLAGEGTQYF	TRBV9	TRBJ2-5	TRBD2
TGTGCCAGCAGTTTTTACGGCAATGAGCAGTTCTTC	CASSFYGNEQFF	TRBV28	TRBJ2-1	NA
TGTGCCAGCAGTCGACAGGGGGCTGGCGAGCAGTACTTC	CASSRQGAGEQYF	TRBV6-5	TRBJ2-7	TRBD1
TGCGCCAGCAGCCAAGCCTACCCCGTGGATACGCAGTATTTT	CASSQAYPVDTQYF	TRBV4-1	TRBJ2-3	NA
TGTGCCAGCAGCGCAAACCAGGATAGGCCCCAGCATTTT	CASSANQDRPQHF	TRBV9	TRBJ1-5	NA
TGTGCCAGCAGCCAGGGACAGGGGTATCGTTCACCCCTCCACTTT	CASSQGQGYRSPLHF	TRBV5-4	TRBJ1-6	TRBD1
TGTGCCAGCAGCTCGGGACAGTCGGTGGGCTACACCTTC	CASSSGQSVGYTF	TRBV7-8	TRBJ1-2	TRBD1
TGTGCCAGCAGCCAGCAGACTGTTTATAATTCACCCCTCCACTTT	CASSQQTVYNSPLHF	TRBV7-2	TRBJ1-6	NA
TGCAGCGTTGAAATACTGAGGGCTTTCTTT	CSVEILRAFF	TRBV29-1	TRBJ1-1	NA
TGTGCCAGCAGTTACTCGGGACAGCCAACTAATGAAAAACTGTTTTTT	CASSYSGQPTNEKLFF	TRBV6-6	TRBJ1-4	TRBD1
TGTGCCAGCAGTTTAGCGGGGGGGAGGGCCCAGTACTTC	CASSLAGGRAQYF	TRBV6-1	TRBJ2-5	TRBD2
TGTGCCATCGGGGCCACGAGCTCTGGAAACACCATATATTTT	CAIGATSSGNTIYF	TRBV10-3	TRBJ1-3	NA
TGTGCCAGCAGCTTACTCCCAGATACGCAGTATTTT	CASSLLPDTQYF	TRBV7-8	TRBJ2-3	NA
TGTGCCAGCAGTGTTAATACGGGTCGCTCCTATAATTCACCCCTCCACTTT	CASSVNTGRSYNSPLHF	TRBV7-3	TRBJ1-6	NA
TGTGCCAGTAGCCGCTTCGCGGACAGCCAATTCTATGGCTACACCTTC	CASSRFADSQFYGYTF	TRBV19	TRBJ1-2	NA
TGTGCCAGCAGTTACGACCGGGGGTCTGGCTACACCTTC	CASSYDRGSGYTF	TRBV6-5	TRBJ1-2	NA
TGTGCCAGCAGTGCTTCAGGGGGGATTTCGGGGGCCAACGTCCTGACTTTC	CASSASGGISGANVLTF	TRBV6-4	TRBJ2-6	NA
TGTGCCAGTAGTATCGGTACAGGGGGCGTAAAAAACATTCAGTACTTC	CASSIGTGGVKNIQYF	TRBV19	TRBJ2-4	TRBD1
TGTGCCAGCAGACGACTAGCGGGGGGCGACAAGACCCAGTACTTC	CASRRLAGGDKTQYF	TRBV27	TRBJ2-5	TRBD2
TGTGCCAGCAGCAAAAAAGCGGGGGGGTATCCCGGGGAGCTGTTTTTT	CASSKKAGGYPGELFF	TRBV7-9	TRBJ2-2	TRBD2
TGTGCCAGCAGACTGGGGCAGGCTTACACTGAAGCTTTCTTT	CASRLGQAYTEAFF	TRBV5-4	TRBJ1-1	NA
TGTGCCAGCAGTGTAGCGGGGGGCTACCAAGAGACCCAGTACTTC	CASSVAGGYQETQYF	TRBV25-1	TRBJ2-5	TRBD2
TGTGCCAGTGGGACTAGCGGGGGGTCCTACGAGCAGTACTTC	CASGTSGGSYEQYF	TRBV6-5	TRBJ2-7	TRBD2
TGTGCCAGTAGTATCCCGTCAGGACTGTTAAATGAAAAACTGTTTTTT	CASSIPSGLLNEKLFF	TRBV19	TRBJ1-4	NA
TGTGCCAGTAGTATGAGGCTAGCGGGGCAAGAGACCCAGTACTTC	CASSMRLAGQETQYF	TRBV19	TRBJ2-5	TRBD2
TGTGCCTGGAGTGTCGGGGGACTTAGTTACGAGCAGTACTTC	CAWSVGGLSYEQYF	TRBV30	TRBJ2-7	NA
TGTGCCAGCAGCTTAGTAGTGACAGGATCTGGCTACACCTTC	CASSLVVTGSGYTF	TRBV11-2	TRBJ1-2	NA
TGTGCCAGCAGCTTAGGATCCGGTCTCGAGCAGTACTTC	CASSLGSGLEQYF	TRBV7-2	TRBJ2-7	NA
TGTGCCAGTAGGGTTAAGGGGGATTATTCACCCCTCCACTTT	CASRVKGDYSPLHF	TRBV19	TRBJ1-6	NA